This TCR beta chain was sequenced in a study of T cell responses to AZD1222 COVID-19 vaccine. Sequencing was performed with immunoSEQ multiplex PCR; in TCRdb, only in-frame clones are kept and a portion is missing. The top ten clones hold roughly 3.6% of a sample with 90,000 to 150,000 clones, roughly 90% of them seen once. V was pared by 6 bases and J by 5 bases, with 4 bases of the junction left unmatched. This CDR3 has 13 amino acids. Germline assignment: CDR1 MNHEY and CDR2 SVGAGI. The genes are TRBV6-5 and TRBJ1-2; 9 nucleotides match TRBD1. This clonotype originated in an adult in good health. Source: peripheral blood, taken on day 0 of AZD1222 vaccination. Here the CDR3 DNA reads TGTGCCAGCAGGGGGACAGGGCTTTATGGCTACACCTTC. Protein product: CASRGTGLYGYTF.